The present TCR beta chain was sequenced within a study of shared clonotypes between healthy human individuals. J was trimmed by 7 bases and V by 4 bases; bases with no gene match: 3. CDR3 length equals 14 residues. CDR1 MNHEY and CDR2 SMNVEV come from the germline V gene (reference sequence). Naivety among CD8 cells was defined by CD45RO negativity and positive CCR7 selection, thereby excluding terminally differentiated effector memory CD45RA+ cells. Some clones are missing from TCRdb's copy, which holds only in-frame ones; the method was immunoSEQ multiplex PCR. The table includes fewer than 1 million clones, approximately 96% detected once. This clone was seen only a few times. Its specificity is unknown. Whole-study findings and limits: Sharing across four donors was highest in naive CD4 (approximately 5%) and lowest in memory CD8 (around 0.4%). Against clonotypes common to all four donors, non-shared ones had lower generation probabilities.

V and J are TRBV27 and TRBJ1-5, with 11 bases identical to TRBD1. The specimen was naive CD8+ T cells sorted from blood. The source is a man between 25 and 39 years old in good health. The CDR3: CASSSGQGGQPQHF. The CDR3 DNA is TGTGCCAGCAGTTCGGGACAGGGGGGCCAGCCCCAGCATTTT.